This T cell receptor beta chain was sequenced in a study of cytomegalovirus exposure and HLA in healthy donors. Germline V lookup: CDR1 SGHRS, CDR2 YFSETQ. J gave up 5 bases and V 0 bases, and 6 bases lay outside the gene matches. This CDR3 is built from 15 residues. This PCR relied on a set of 60 Vbeta primers and 13 Jbeta primers. Assay: immunoSEQ multiplex PCR; the TCRdb copy retains only in-frame clones and omits some. This sample has some 140,000 clones, with less than 80% found just once. This clonotype was obtained from a young man in good health and CMV-seronegative. The chain recombines TRBV5-1 with TRBJ2-7, with 9 bases aligning to TRBD1. Sample: PBMCs. In nucleotides, the CDR3 is TGCGCCAGCAGCTTGGGAGACAGGGGGTTCGACGAGCAGTACTTC. Translated: CASSLGDRGFDEQYF.